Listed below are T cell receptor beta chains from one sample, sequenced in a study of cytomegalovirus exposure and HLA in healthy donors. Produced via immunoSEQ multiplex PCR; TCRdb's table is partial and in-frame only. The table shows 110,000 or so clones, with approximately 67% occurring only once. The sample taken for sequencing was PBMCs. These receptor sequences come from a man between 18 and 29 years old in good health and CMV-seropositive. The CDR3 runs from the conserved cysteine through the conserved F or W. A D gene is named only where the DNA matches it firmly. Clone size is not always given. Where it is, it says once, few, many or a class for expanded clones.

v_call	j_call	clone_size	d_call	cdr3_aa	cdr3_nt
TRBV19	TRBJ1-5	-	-	CASNRGFRGREPQHF	TGTGCCAGTAATAGGGGTTTTCGTGGAAGGGAGCCCCAGCATTTT
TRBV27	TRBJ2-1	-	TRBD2	CASSPGLARGEQFF	TGTGCCAGCAGTCCGGGACTAGCGAGGGGTGAGCAGTTCTTC
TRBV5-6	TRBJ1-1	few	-	CASSQPGAMNTEAFF	TGTGCCAGCAGCCAGCCGGGAGCCATGAACACTGAAGCTTTCTTT
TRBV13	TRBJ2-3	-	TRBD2	CASSLGLSSGGDTDTQYF	TGTGCCAGCAGCTTAGGTCTTTCTAGCGGGGGGGACACAGATACGCAGTATTTT
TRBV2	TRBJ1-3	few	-	CASQGANSGNTIYF	TGTGCCAGCCAAGGGGCGAACTCTGGAAACACCATATATTTT
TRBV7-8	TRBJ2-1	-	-	CASSLAGRTYNEQFF	TGTGCCAGCAGCTTAGCGGGGAGGACCTACAATGAGCAGTTCTTC
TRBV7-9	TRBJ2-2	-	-	CASSLLGGYGGELFF	TGTGCCAGCAGCTTACTAGGAGGTTATGGCGGGGAGCTGTTTTTT
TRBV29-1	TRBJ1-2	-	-	CSVERSTFYGYTF	TGCAGCGTTGAGCGTAGTACTTTCTATGGCTACACCTTC
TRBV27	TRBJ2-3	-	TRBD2	CASSTPRAGGSTDTQYF	TGTGCCAGCAGCACCCCTCGGGCGGGGGGGAGCACAGATACGCAGTATTTT
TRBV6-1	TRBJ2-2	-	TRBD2	CASSPSGSSKRELFF	TGTGCCAGCAGCCCTAGCGGGAGTAGCAAAAGGGAGCTGTTTTTT
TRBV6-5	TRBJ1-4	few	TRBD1	CASRQSQGGYEKLFF	TGTGCCAGCAGACAATCACAGGGGGGTTATGAAAAACTGTTTTTT
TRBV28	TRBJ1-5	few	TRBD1	CASSDYRGGSNQPQHF	TGTGCCAGCAGCGATTACAGGGGGGGAAGCAATCAGCCCCAGCATTTT
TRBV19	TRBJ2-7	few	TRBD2	CASSIAGLAKQYF	TGTGCCAGTAGTATAGCCGGACTAGCGAAGCAGTACTTC
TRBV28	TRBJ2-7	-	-	CASSFRGLTYEQYF	TGTGCCAGCAGTTTCAGGGGCCTAACCTACGAGCAGTACTTC
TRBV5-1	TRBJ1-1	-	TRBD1	CASSSYGTGGTEAFF	TGCGCCAGCAGCTCGTACGGGACAGGGGGCACTGAAGCTTTCTTT
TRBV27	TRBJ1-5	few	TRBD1	CASSPQQDRGQPQHF	TGTGCCAGCAGTCCCCAGCAGGACAGGGGACAGCCCCAGCATTTT
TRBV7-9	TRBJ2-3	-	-	CASSFQGRQYF	TGTGCCAGCAGCTTTCAGGGAAGGCAGTATTTT
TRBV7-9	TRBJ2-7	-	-	CASSSQSPTGTYEQYF	TGTGCCAGCAGCTCCCAATCTCCGACTGGTACCTACGAGCAGTACTTC
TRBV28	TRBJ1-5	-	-	CASSPGNGIQPQHF	TGTGCCAGCAGTCCAGGTAATGGTATTCAGCCCCAGCATTTT
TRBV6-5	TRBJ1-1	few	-	CATAEGGEAFF	TGTGCCACCGCCGAAGGGGGTGAAGCTTTCTTT
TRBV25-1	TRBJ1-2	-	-	CASSEYRVGYTF	TGTGCCAGCAGTGAATATCGAGTTGGCTACACCTTC
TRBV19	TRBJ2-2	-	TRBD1	CASSVGQGAGELFF	TGTGCCAGTAGTGTAGGACAGGGCGCCGGGGAGCTGTTTTTT